These T cell receptor beta chains were read from a single sample in a study of chemoradiotherapy in HPV16-positive cancers. TCRdb's table, derived via immunoSEQ multiplex PCR, lists solely in-frame clones and lacks some. The sample carries some 8,600 clones, roughly 76% recorded once. The sample was acquired from a patient who underwent chemoradiotherapy. The receptors derive from a human donor with HPV-associated anogenital cancer. Both conserved end residues are part of each CDR3.

CASSFSTGPNQPQHF,TRBJ1-5,TRBV7-9
CASSSGTAMNTEAFF,TRBJ1-1,TRBV7-9
CASSPGGGRETQYF,TRBJ2-5,TRBV7-9
CASSFQASLSTNEKLFF,TRBJ1-4,TRBV5-1
CASRARGTDTQYF,TRBJ2-3,TRBV5-4
CASSSYKEVQFF,TRBJ2-1,TRBV7-9
CASSQDPHRGWTEAFF,TRBJ1-1,TRBV4-1
CASSPGVGPGELFF,TRBJ2-2,TRBV4-1
CASSRTGGARGYNEQFF,TRBJ2-1,TRBV7-2
CASSLSGTYTGELFF,TRBJ2-2,TRBV7-3
CASSLNGRDTEAFF,TRBJ1-1,TRBV11-2
CASSQTNTGELFF,TRBJ2-2,TRBV25-1
CASSYSRLAGGNEQFF,TRBJ2-1,TRBV6-5
CASWGWTGKNTEAFF,TRBJ1-1,TRBV27
CASSPRTDFSGNTIYF,TRBJ1-3,TRBV5-1
CASSLDRLRPDTQYF,TRBJ2-3,TRBV7-9
CASSPQETSGGYNEQFF,TRBJ2-1,TRBV4-1
CASSPRLAGGNEQFF,TRBJ2-1,TRBV2
CASSRPGLGYGYTF,TRBJ1-2,TRBV11-2
CASSRGPLETQYF,TRBJ2-5,TRBV4-1
CASSRTGVGNTGELFF,TRBJ2-2,TRBV7-2
CASSLGTGGNTEAFF,TRBJ1-1,TRBV27
CASSSGGTDNEKLFF,TRBJ1-4,TRBV7-2
CASSFSDRALYTF,TRBJ1-2,TRBV5-5
CASSTRAGTAEKLFF,TRBJ1-4,TRBV7-2
CASSPRAPTGAETQYF,TRBJ2-5,TRBV7-6
CASSLQSSYNSPLHF,TRBJ1-6,TRBV7-9
CAWTFPGLAFSYNEQFF,TRBJ2-1,TRBV30
CASSRRTGADTQYF,TRBJ2-3,TRBV28
CASSSSAQGNTEAFF,TRBJ1-1,TRBV18
CASSLGGSWGPRSTDTQYF,TRBJ2-3,TRBV11-2
CASSSPGGRNEQFF,TRBJ2-1,TRBV7-2
CASSLSDRATYEQYF,TRBJ2-7,TRBV27
CASSESHAGELFF,TRBJ2-2,TRBV6-5
CASSFQSSDSPLHF,TRBJ1-6,TRBV19
CASSQEAGGHTGELFF,TRBJ2-2,TRBV4-1
CASSYAGQGNYGYTF,TRBJ1-2,TRBV6-5
CASSRLAGDVDTQYF,TRBJ2-3,TRBV7-6
CASSLEAGIGTEAFF,TRBJ1-1,TRBV5-1
CASSLGINYGYTF,TRBJ1-2,TRBV6-5
CASSQLQGAGNTIYF,TRBJ1-3,TRBV4-1
CAWGTARTEAFF,TRBJ1-1,TRBV30
CASSYSGQSPTEAFF,TRBJ1-1,TRBV6-6
CASSRDKDYEQYF,TRBJ2-7,TRBV9
CASSIFTGHPNTGELFF,TRBJ2-2,TRBV19
CASSYGLPGNTIYF,TRBJ1-3,TRBV6-5
CASSSTGFTGELFF,TRBJ2-2,TRBV7-2
CASTVGGDRGAEAFF,TRBJ1-1,TRBV5-1
CASRPDNQPQHF,TRBJ1-5,TRBV2
CASIDRATNEKLFF,TRBJ1-4,TRBV6-6
CASSRATDTQYF,TRBJ2-3,TRBV19
CASSPTSGWNTGELFF,TRBJ2-2,TRBV4-1
CASSPGQSHQPQHF,TRBJ1-5,TRBV18
CASKAKGVIEAFF,TRBJ1-1,TRBV16
CASRPWTGGGEKLFF,TRBJ1-4,TRBV2
CASRRELNTGELFF,TRBJ2-2,TRBV2
CASSPQTGTFSSPLHF,TRBJ1-6,TRBV4-1
CATSRGLAGNQNPYNEQFF,TRBJ2-1,TRBV15